This TCR beta chain was captured by sequencing in a study of shared clonotypes between healthy human individuals. Study results and limitations: Generation probability values for non-shared clonotypes were lower than those for clonotypes shared by all four donors. The study found roughly 5% of naive CD4 clonotypes shared across several donors.

This table comes from immunoSEQ multiplex PCR, and its TCRdb copy is limited to in-frame clones, with some not included. Of fewer than 2.5 million clones in the sample, 80% to 95% were seen once. V was pared by 4 bases and J by 5 bases, with 5 bases of the junction left unmatched. This CDR3 comprises 15 residues. CDR1 and CDR2 (germline): SGHVS, FNYEAQ. Turning to this clone: Its antigen remains unknown.

Sample: naive CD4+ T cells from PBMCs. Regarding subset: CD45RA+ positively selected. The sequence derives from a man between 18 and 29 years old in good health. Some clones in this sample may be carry-over from other donors' samples. V is TRBV7-6 and J is TRBJ2-3, with TRBD2 matching over 11 bases. The DNA of the CDR3 is TGTGCCAGCAGCTCTTTAGCGGGAGGGGGAGATACGCAGTATTTT. It translates to CASSSLAGGGDTQYF.